The source of this T cell receptor beta chain is a study of somatic mutations in cytotoxic T cells in rheumatoid arthritis (dated by TCRdb to 2016 to 2017). Notes on the research overall: Peripheral blood (about 30 ml EDTA) was collected from patients immediately after diagnosis and before any treatment began. Sorted V beta1+ cells also underwent TCRB sequencing, and some V beta antibody-stained T-cell populations were flow-sorted at nearly 100% purity on a FACSAria II or Sony SH800. Whether expanded CD8+ T-cell clones in untreated, newly diagnosed rheumatoid arthritis carry somatic mutations was the study question, and clonality was characterized with TCRB deep sequencing. A total of some 62 rheumatoid arthritis patients and 20 or so healthy controls underwent TCRB deep sequencing. Patients and controls did not essentially differ in median age, which was nearly identical between the groups.

The immunoSEQ assay was applied to genomic DNA for TCRB CDR3 sequencing. Processing in the source paper ran as follows. Only a few patient CD8+ clones larger than 1% matched published virus-specific TCRB sequences when compared against them. Analyses were restricted to productive TCRB rearrangements. A clone was defined by a unique TCRB CDR3 sequence, and clonality was computed as a productive clonality index based on Shannon entropy. The template counts of each clone relative to the total templates per sample were used to calculate repertoire overlap between two samples. A correlation with a Spearman r of 0.55 to 0.75 was found between V-gene usage by flow cytometry and V-gene usage by TCRB sequencing. As stored in TCRdb, this immuneACCESS dataset retains in-frame rearrangements with V and J assigned. A fraction of the clones does not appear; measured against another copy, unresolved V genes explain less than half of the discrepancy, and the remainder lacks a known reason. That table furnishes V, J and clone size, whereas the DNA furnished D and trimming. Across this sample there are fewer than 14,000 clones, with roughly 85% seen only once. The ten largest clones capture 30% to 35% of the sample.

The germline V gene provides CDR1 MNHEY and CDR2 SVGAGI. The V and J ends are trimmed by 4 bases and 0 bases, leaving 12 bases between them. The cysteine opens and the phenylalanine closes a CDR3 of 16 amino acids. The entry retains the CDR3 DNA only, 48 bases that are in frame from base 1. CD4+ and CD8+ cells were isolated by positive magnetic bead selection on an AutoMACS, and purity was checked by flow cytometry. Initial screening for clonal expansions relied on flow cytometry with a TCR V beta antibody panel, after which sorted CD8+ fractions underwent TCRB deep sequencing for characterization. Peripheral blood mononuclear cells were isolated by Ficoll-Paque PLUS density gradient separation. DNA from CD4-enriched, CD8-enriched or PBMC samples was extracted using Nucleospin Tissue or Tissue XS kits and then quantified on a Qubit 2.0 fluorometer. What the work shows at the level of the full study, not this receptor alone: In patients, CD8+ clonality rose with age (Spearman r ≈ 0.49), which was not the case in healthy controls. Viral specificity could not be ruled out by absence from virus-specific databases, and the antigen targets of the expanded CD8+ clones remained unknown. CD8+ T-cell clonality in rheumatoid arthritis patients was not significantly different from that in age-matched healthy controls. The slight underrepresentation of TRBV07 in patients was not corrected for multiple comparisons. In about an eighth of the roughly 60 patients the largest CD8+ clone exceeded 20% of CD8+ cells, and several identical CD8+ TCRB sequences were shared between blood and synovial fluid.

Concerning this clone: There is no known antigen for this receptor. Qualities for individual bases were not recorded, and no much larger clone is one base off.

The rearranged segments are TRBV6-5 and TRBJ2-2; the D gene identity is not certain. Sequences were obtained from CD8+ T cells sorted from blood. This receptor was obtained from an adult with rheumatoid arthritis. This receptor carries the CDR3 CASSSTHYSNTGELFF. DNA sequence: TGTGCCAGCAGTTCGACGCACTACTCGAACACCGGGGAGCTGTTTTTT.